This T cell receptor beta chain was observed in a study of T-cell memory formation after mild COVID-19. 5'RACE with constant-segment primers yielded barcoded, UMI-tagged TCR alpha and TCR beta cDNA libraries. Each CDR3 protein gets one entry after TCRdb re-called the 5' RACE reads with MiXCR. The sample consists of about 190,000 distinct CDR3 sequences, roughly 18% of them appearing once. This CDR3 contains 12 residues. V was pared by 5 bases and J by 6 bases, with 12 bases between. Germline values: CDR1 DFQATT, CDR2 SNEGSKA (reference sequence). There are a few counts of this clonotype. V and J are TRBV20-1 and TRBJ2-3; possibly TRBD2 for D (6 bases). The origin of this receptor is an adult woman who had mild COVID-19 (a few samples of this study predate the infection). Cell type and time point are not known. The sample was PBMCs or a T cell subset sorted from them (not recorded which). The CDR3 DNA is TGCAGTGCTGCCCCGGAGGGGGATACGCAGTATTTT. Protein product: CSAAPEGDTQYF.